These 25 T cell receptor beta chains came from one sample sequenced in a study of early stage breast cancer tumors. The protocol was immunoSEQ multiplex PCR, while the TCRdb copy is restricted to in-frame clones and leaves out a portion. The sample contains some 35,000 clones, roughly 70% of which appear only once. The sequencing input was blood. All receptors come from a person between 60 and 69 years old with breast cancer.

The chain links TRBV27 to TRBJ2-7, with 7 bases that match TRBD2. The germline V gene has CDR1 MNHEY and CDR2 SMNVEV (reference sequence). J lost 3 bases, V lost 7 bases, and 9 bases had no gene match. CDR3 length: 14 amino acids. The DNA of the CDR3 is TGTGCCAGCACGGTTACGGCGGGAGTCTACGAGCAGTACTTC. It yields the protein CASTVTAGVYEQYF.

Only one count was recorded for this clone. The chain couples TRBV4-1 to TRBJ2-2; possible D gene TRBD1, 7 bases. CDR1 and CDR2 (germline): MGHRA, YSYEKL. This CDR3 contains 16 residues. The V gene lost 1 base and the J gene lost 2 bases, with 11 bases spanning the gap. CDR3 nucleotides: TGCGCCAGCAGCCAAGCAGGGGGGACAAACACCGGGGAGCTGTTTTTT. Translated: CASSQAGGTNTGELFF.

The CDR3 region has the DNA TGTGCCAGCAGGTCAGTTTTTAAGGGCTTGGACACTGAAGCTTTCTTT. Protein sequence: CASRSVFKGLDTEAFF. This chain links TRBV4-2 with TRBJ1-1; D remains ambiguous. CDR1 is LGHNA and CDR2 is YNFKEQ in the germline V gene. Trimming took 6 bases from V and 3 from J, leaving 20 bases between them. This CDR3 contains 16 residues.

This chain links TRBV7-9 with TRBJ1-4, with D possibly TRBD1 on 5 matching bases. From germline, CDR1 is SEHNR and CDR2 FQNEAQ (reference sequence). Trimming left V 6 bases short and J 10 bases short, with 21 bases between. The CDR3 covers 15 residues. CDR3 residues: CASRDKTDPYGKLFF. CDR3 DNA sequence: TGTGCCAGCAGGGACAAGACAGACCCTTATGGAAAACTGTTTTTT. The full variable domain, with the rest looked up from reference TRBV7-9 and TRBJ1-4, is DTGVSQNPRHKITKRGQNVTFRCDPISEHNRLYWYRQTLGQGPEFLTYFQNEAQLEKSRLLSDRFSAERPKGSFSTLEIQRTEQGDSAMYLCASRDKTDPYGKLFFGSGTQLSVL.

The rearrangement joins TRBV21-1 to TRBJ2-5; the table's D call of TRBD1 was not tested on the DNA. TRBV21-1 is an annotated pseudogene. There are 16 residues in the CDR3. The CDR3 protein is CASSRGRGQGQETQYF. For the CDR3, the DNA is TGTGCCAGCAGCCGGGGGAGGGGACAGGGTCAAGAGACCCAGTACTTC.

The chain couples TRBV6-5 to TRBJ2-7, with 11 bases that match TRBD1. Germline lookup yields CDR1 MNHEY and CDR2 SVGAGI. The CDR3 runs to 15 residues. V was clipped by 6 bases and J by 6 bases; unmatched bases: 10. The CDR3 is CASSSPRTGGGEQYF. The CDR3 DNA reads TGTGCCAGCAGCTCTCCCCGGACAGGGGGCGGCGAGCAGTACTTC.

This clone was observed a single time. This sequence joins TRBV20-1 and TRBJ2-5, with no clear D. The CDR3 has 11 amino acids. The germline CDR1 and CDR2 sequences are DFQATT and SNEGSKA (reference sequence). Trimming took off 7 bases at V and 2 bases at J, with 8 bases between the two ends. The CDR3 region has the DNA TGCAGTGTTTTGAGGCAAGAGACCCAGTACTTC. It yields the protein CSVLRQETQYF.

The chain has TRBV27 and TRBJ2-7; the D is unclear. The CDR3 covers 13 residues. V lost 2 bases and J 3 bases, leaving 8 bases between the germline ends. Germline V gene sequence: CDR1 MNHEY, CDR2 SMNVEV (reference sequence). Here the CDR3 DNA reads TGTGCCAGCAGTTTAACGGCATTCTACGAGCAGTACTTC. As protein: CASSLTAFYEQYF.

The rearrangement links TRBV6-4 to TRBJ2-6; 12 bases fit TRBD1. Per the germline V gene, CDR1 is MRHNA and CDR2 is SNTAGT. Losses at the gene ends were 8 bases for V and 1 base for J; bases not matched to a gene: 6. The CDR3 loop spans 17 amino acids. The CDR3 is CASAGQGAPSGANVLTF. CDR3 coding DNA: TGTGCCAGCGCGGGACAGGGGGCGCCTTCTGGGGCCAACGTCCTGACTTTC.

J is TRBJ2-7 and V is TRBV2; TRBD1 is a possible D gene (6 bases). The CDR3 is 12 residues long. V lost 5 bases and J lost 4, with 9 bases in between. CDR1 SNHLY and CDR2 FYNNEI come from the germline V gene. CDR3 nucleotides: TGTGCCAGCAGTTTACAGGGTTACGAGCAGTACTTC. It yields the protein CASSLQGYEQYF.

The chain has TRBV7-9 and TRBJ1-1; no definite D call. The germline V gene has CDR1 SEHNR and CDR2 FQNEAQ (reference sequence). The V gene lost 2 bases and the J gene lost 4 bases, with 11 bases spanning the gap. This CDR3 region has 14 residues. In nucleotides, the CDR3 is TGTGCCAGCAGCTTATTATCCCAAGCCACTGAAGCTTTCTTT. Amino acid sequence: CASSLLSQATEAFF.

The rearrangement links TRBV7-9 to TRBJ1-1; TRBD1 agrees at 9 bases. With 5 bases clipped from V and 1 base from J, the junction kept 11 bases outside the gene matches. The CDR3 runs to 17 residues. The germline gives CDR1 SEHNR, CDR2 FQNEAQ (reference sequence). The CDR3 region is CASSTGTGWLGNTEAFF. In nucleotides, the CDR3 is TGTGCCAGCAGCACCGGGACAGGGTGGCTGGGGAACACTGAAGCTTTCTTT.

This sequence joins TRBV28 and TRBJ1-2, with D possibly matching TRBD1 (5 bases). V gave up 6 bases and J gave up 4 bases, with 15 bases separating them. The CDR3 is 14 residues long. Germline CDR1 reads MDHEN; CDR2 reads SYDVKM. CDR3 region: CASSYTGRIYGYTF. In DNA form, the CDR3 reads TGTGCCAGCAGCTATACGGGACGGATCTATGGCTACACCTTC.

The chain is built from TRBV5-1 and TRBJ1-1; 7 bases are a match to TRBD1. The germline V gene has CDR1 SGHRS and CDR2 YFSETQ. The junction had 5 bases not matched to a gene; V was cut back by 0 bases and J by 9 bases. This CDR3 contains 13 residues. The CDR3 DNA is TGCGCCAGCAGCTTGGCCCCAGGGGGACAAGCTTTCTTT. Residues: CASSLAPGGQAFF. Using reference TRBV5-1 and TRBJ1-1 for the parts outside the CDR3, the full variable domain is KAGVTQTPRYLIKTRGQQVTLSCSPISGHRSVSWYQQTPGQGLQFLFEYFSETQRNKGNFPGRFSGRQFSNSRSEMNVSTLELGDSALYLCASSLAPGGQAFFGQGTRLTVV.

The chain recombines TRBV18 with TRBJ2-3; D might be TRBD1 or TRBD2, each matching 5 bases. Germline assignment: CDR1 KGHSH and CDR2 LQKENI. The CDR3 is 13 amino acids. Trimming left V 4 bases short and J 4 bases short, with 9 bases between. The CDR3 nucleotides are TGTGCCAGCTCACGGGGGACCCCAGATACGCAGTATTTT. Its protein is CASSRGTPDTQYF.

This clone showed up just once. The chain couples TRBV6-1 to TRBJ2-7; D might be TRBD1 or TRBD2, each matching 5 bases. Germline-derived CDR1 and CDR2 are MNHNS and SASEGT. The V end lost 2 bases, the J end lost 4 bases, and 12 bases lay between the germline ends. The CDR3 has 14 residues. The CDR3 protein is CASSESGGSYEQYF. CDR3 coding DNA: TGTGCCAGCAGTGAATCTGGGGGATCGTACGAGCAGTACTTC.

The chain has TRBV4-2 and TRBJ1-2; 9 positions match TRBD1. The length of the CDR3 is 17 residues. V gave up 4 bases and J gave up 4 bases; unmatched junction bases: 13. Germline V gene sequence: CDR1 LGHNA, CDR2 YNFKEQ. For the CDR3, the DNA is TGTGCCAGCAGCCCCGAACCCGGACAGGGGACGGGCTATGGCTACACCTTC. Translation gives CASSPEPGQGTGYGYTF.

The V and J genes are TRBV7-8 and TRBJ1-6; D unclear. This CDR3 comprises 14 residues. V gave up 8 bases and J gave up 4 bases, with 12 bases separating them. Germline V CDR1 and CDR2: SGHVS, FQNEAQ. CDR3 amino acids: CASASAAYNSPLHF. The CDR3 bases are TGTGCCAGCGCTTCGGCAGCGTATAATTCACCCCTCCACTTT.

The chain links TRBV30 to TRBJ1-1; no firm D call. The length of the CDR3 is 13 residues. Trimming removed 1 base at V and 7 bases at J, with 13 bases between. In germline, CDR1 is GTSNPN, CDR2 SVGIG (reference sequence). The CDR3 sequence is CAWSGVRGIEAFF. In DNA, the CDR3 is TGTGCCTGGAGTGGGGTCCGAGGGATTGAAGCTTTCTTT.

The J gene is TRBJ1-4, the V gene TRBV6-5, with a weak D call TRBD1 (5 bases). Trimming left V 0 bases short and J 11 bases short, with 16 bases between. This CDR3 spans 15 amino acids. Germline values: CDR1 MNHEY, CDR2 SVGAGI. The CDR3: CASSYSSRDKGKLFF. The CDR3 DNA sequence: TGTGCCAGCAGTTACTCGAGTAGAGACAAGGGGAAACTGTTTTTT.

The chain joins TRBV5-1 to TRBJ1-5; the D is unclear. The CDR3 is made up of 15 amino acids. Trimming cost V 0 bases and J 1 base, with 8 bases left between them. Per germline, CDR1 SGHRS and CDR2 YFSETQ. Written as DNA, the CDR3 is TGCGCCAGCAGCTTGGATGGGATGAGCAATCAGCCCCAGCATTTT. Translation gives CASSLDGMSNQPQHF.

The genes are TRBV18 and TRBJ2-5, with unresolved D. The CDR3 is 12 amino acids. Trimming shortened V by 0 bases and J by 4 bases, and 3 bases separated the two germline ends. Germline lookup yields CDR1 KGHSH and CDR2 LQKENI. CDR3 nucleotide sequence: TGTGCCAGCTCACCACCGGGAGAGACCCAGTACTTC. Its protein is CASSPPGETQYF.

The chain joins TRBV2 to TRBJ2-7; D is possibly TRBD1 or TRBD2 (5 bases each). Germline values: CDR1 SNHLY, CDR2 FYNNEI. V was shortened by 5 bases and J by 7 bases, with 18 bases between the two germline ends. This CDR3 comprises 14 residues. The CDR3 protein is CASSRTGAQIEQYF. As DNA, the CDR3 is TGTGCCAGCAGTCGTACCGGGGCCCAGATTGAGCAGTACTTC.

The gene calls are TRBV7-9 and TRBJ2-7, with 7 bases that match TRBD2. This CDR3 has 13 residues. Per germline, CDR1 SEHNR and CDR2 FQNEAQ (reference sequence). Trimming at V came to 5 bases and at J to 5 bases, leaving 6 bases not matched to a gene. The CDR3 is CASSGGRGHEQYF. CDR3 bases: TGTGCCAGCAGCGGTGGGAGGGGCCACGAGCAGTACTTC. The full variable domain, completed using reference TRBV7-9 and TRBJ2-7, is DTGVSQNPRHKITKRGQNVTFRCDPISEHNRLYWYRQTLGQGPEFLTYFQNEAQLEKSRLLSDRFSAERPKGSFSTLEIQRTEQGDSAMYLCASSGGRGHEQYFGPGTRLTVT.

DNA for the CDR3: TGTGCCAGCAGCCAAGATATTTGGGGGGGTCCTAATGAAAAACTGTTTTTT. Translating gives CASSQDIWGGPNEKLFF. This chain uses TRBV14 with TRBJ1-4; tentatively, D is TRBD1 (5 bases). From germline, CDR1 is SGHDN and CDR2 FVKESK. The CDR3 sequence is 17 residues long. Trimming pared 0 bases from V and 3 bases from J, leaving 14 bases between.